The rows below give T cell receptor beta chains drawn from one sample of a study of identical twins. Each CDR3 protein is one row after TCRdb ran MiXCR on the 5' RACE reads. The table has approximately 600,000 distinct CDR3 sequences, roughly 9.9% seen once. The same data also went into a second study, on yellow fever vaccine responses in identical twins.

Material for sequencing was PBMCs. All receptors come from a woman younger than 35 in good health. The CDR3 runs from the conserved cysteine through the conserved F or W. The D gene is left open where the match is weak. A clone size is listed for some rows: how often the clone was seen (once, few, many), or a class if it is expanded.

CDR3nt: TGTGCCAGCAGCCACACTACCGTATCTTATGGCTCCTACGAGCAGTACTTC
CDR3aa: CASSHTTVSYGSYEQYF
abundance: few
v_gene: TRBV28
d_gene: -
j_gene: TRBJ2-7

CDR3nt: TGTGCCAGCAGCAAAGAAGAACAGGAGGTTTACCCTACAAATACGCAGTATTTT
CDR3aa: CASSKEEQEVYPTNTQYF
abundance: few
v_gene: TRBV21-1
d_gene: -
j_gene: TRBJ2-3

CDR3nt: TGTGCCAGCAGCGACATTACGAGAGGGTACAATGAGCAGTTCTTC
CDR3aa: CASSDITRGYNEQFF
abundance: many
v_gene: TRBV9
d_gene: -
j_gene: TRBJ2-1

CDR3nt: TGCAGTGCTAGAGGGGTTGTCGGCCCCTACGAGCAGTACTTC
CDR3aa: CSARGVVGPYEQYF
abundance: -
v_gene: TRBV20-1
d_gene: -
j_gene: TRBJ2-7

CDR3nt: TGCGCCAGCAGCCAGGGACTAGCCGACACCTACGAGCAGTACTTC
CDR3aa: CASSQGLADTYEQYF
abundance: few
v_gene: TRBV4-1
d_gene: TRBD2
j_gene: TRBJ2-7

CDR3nt: TGTGCCAGCAGCAGATACGGGACAGGCGGTGAAAAACTGTTTTTT
CDR3aa: CASSRYGTGGEKLFF
abundance: many
v_gene: TRBV7-9
d_gene: TRBD1
j_gene: TRBJ1-4

CDR3nt: TGTGCCAGCGGAAGCTATACGGATGAAAAACTGTTTTTT
CDR3aa: CASGSYTDEKLFF
abundance: -
v_gene: TRBV28
d_gene: -
j_gene: TRBJ1-4

CDR3nt: TGTGCCAGCAGTTTACGGGGGGGTCCCTCCACCACTGAAGCTTTCTTT
CDR3aa: CASSLRGGPSTTEAFF
abundance: -
v_gene: TRBV12-3/TRBV12-4
d_gene: -
j_gene: TRBJ1-1

CDR3nt: TGTGCCAGCAGCTTAAGGACTAGCGGGGACGAGCAGTACTTC
CDR3aa: CASSLRTSGDEQYF
abundance: -
v_gene: TRBV7-2
d_gene: TRBD2
j_gene: TRBJ2-7

CDR3nt: TGTGCCAGCAGTTTACCCGCGGGGTGGCAGTTCTTC
CDR3aa: CASSLPAGWQFF
abundance: -
v_gene: TRBV27
d_gene: -
j_gene: TRBJ2-1

CDR3nt: TGCAGCGTCCTGGGGGGTTTACCTGAAAGAAGCTCCTACAATGAGCAGTTCTTC
CDR3aa: CSVLGGLPERSSYNEQFF
abundance: many
v_gene: TRBV29-1
d_gene: -
j_gene: TRBJ2-1

CDR3nt: TGTGCCAGCAGTTTACAAACACTAGCGGGAGAGCTCAATGAGCAGTTCTTC
CDR3aa: CASSLQTLAGELNEQFF
abundance: many
v_gene: TRBV12-3/TRBV12-4
d_gene: TRBD2
j_gene: TRBJ2-1

CDR3nt: TGTGCCAGCAGCCAACGACTAGCGGATCAAGAGACCCAGTACTTC
CDR3aa: CASSQRLADQETQYF
abundance: few
v_gene: TRBV7-9
d_gene: TRBD2
j_gene: TRBJ2-5

CDR3nt: TGTGCCAGATTCGCGGCGAAGGGTGGCTACACCTTC
CDR3aa: CARFAAKGGYTF
abundance: few
v_gene: TRBV2
d_gene: -
j_gene: TRBJ1-2

CDR3nt: TGCGCCAGCAGCCACGAGCGGCCCAATGAGCAGTTCTTC
CDR3aa: CASSHERPNEQFF
abundance: few
v_gene: TRBV4-3
d_gene: -
j_gene: TRBJ2-1

CDR3nt: TGTGCCAGCAGTTTGCGGTTAGGACAGTACAATGAGCAGTTCTTC
CDR3aa: CASSLRLGQYNEQFF
abundance: many
v_gene: TRBV12-3/TRBV12-4
d_gene: -
j_gene: TRBJ2-1

CDR3nt: TGTGCCACCAGTGATTTGCGGCAATTCGATGAGCAGTTCTTC
CDR3aa: CATSDLRQFDEQFF
abundance: few
v_gene: TRBV24-1
d_gene: -
j_gene: TRBJ2-1

CDR3nt: TGCAGTGCTAGAGACTCCCAGCGGTACAATGAGCAGTTCTTC
CDR3aa: CSARDSQRYNEQFF
abundance: few
v_gene: TRBV20-1
d_gene: -
j_gene: TRBJ2-1

CDR3nt: TGTGCCAGCAGCTTAAAAAGACCTCAGGGGGCGCACACCGGGGAGCTGTTTTTT
CDR3aa: CASSLKRPQGAHTGELFF
abundance: -
v_gene: TRBV11-2
d_gene: TRBD1
j_gene: TRBJ2-2

CDR3nt: TGTGCCAGCAGCCAGAAGCACGGGACCAGGGGCGAGACCCAGTACTTC
CDR3aa: CASSQKHGTRGETQYF
abundance: -
v_gene: TRBV3-1
d_gene: -
j_gene: TRBJ2-5

CDR3nt: TGTGCCAGCAGCTTCTCTGTCAGACCAGATACGCAGTATTTT
CDR3aa: CASSFSVRPDTQYF
abundance: few
v_gene: TRBV28
d_gene: -
j_gene: TRBJ2-3

CDR3nt: TGTGCCAGCAGCCCCTCGACCTTACTAGCGGGAGGGCGAACAGATACGCAGTATTTT
CDR3aa: CASSPSTLLAGGRTDTQYF
abundance: -
v_gene: TRBV11-1
d_gene: TRBD2
j_gene: TRBJ2-3

CDR3nt: TGCTGTGCTTTCGACCTCACCGGGAGGGCCTCCTACAATGAGCAGTTCTTC
CDR3aa: CCAFDLTGRASYNEQFF
abundance: few
v_gene: TRBV20-1
d_gene: TRBD2
j_gene: TRBJ2-1

CDR3nt: TGCGCCAGCAGCCAAGAGCCTAGACAGCCCTCCTACGAGCAGTACTTC
CDR3aa: CASSQEPRQPSYEQYF
abundance: -
v_gene: TRBV4-1
d_gene: -
j_gene: TRBJ2-7

CDR3nt: TGTGCCAGCAGCTTAAGGCAGACCTACGAGCAGTACTTC
CDR3aa: CASSLRQTYEQYF
abundance: -
v_gene: TRBV7-6
d_gene: -
j_gene: TRBJ2-7

CDR3nt: TGTGCCAGCAGCTTAGAAGGCGGGAAATTCTACAATGAGCAGTTCTTC
CDR3aa: CASSLEGGKFYNEQFF
abundance: -
v_gene: TRBV13
d_gene: -
j_gene: TRBJ2-1

CDR3nt: TGTGCCAGCAAACTTGAAGAGACCCAGTACTTC
CDR3aa: CASKLEETQYF
abundance: -
v_gene: TRBV6-2/TRBV6-3
d_gene: -
j_gene: TRBJ2-5

CDR3nt: TGTGCCAGCAGCTACATAGCGGGGGGGCCGGCAGATACGCAGTATTTT
CDR3aa: CASSYIAGGPADTQYF
abundance: few
v_gene: TRBV5-6
d_gene: TRBD2
j_gene: TRBJ2-3

CDR3nt: TGTGCTAGACCCTCCGGGACGCCGGAAGAGACCCAGTACTTC
CDR3aa: CARPSGTPEETQYF
abundance: -
v_gene: TRBV7-6
d_gene: -
j_gene: TRBJ2-5

CDR3nt: TGTGCCAGCAGCTTAGTCACGGAAAACAATGAGCAGTTCTTC
CDR3aa: CASSLVTENNEQFF
abundance: -
v_gene: TRBV7-9
d_gene: -
j_gene: TRBJ2-1

CDR3nt: TGTGCCAGCAGCTACAGGTCAGGAGCCTACAATGAGCAGTTCTTC
CDR3aa: CASSYRSGAYNEQFF
abundance: few
v_gene: TRBV6-5
d_gene: -
j_gene: TRBJ2-1

CDR3nt: TGTGCCAGCAGCTGGCCAGCCCGATCCATCCACGAGCAGTACTTC
CDR3aa: CASSWPARSIHEQYF
abundance: few
v_gene: TRBV7-9
d_gene: -
j_gene: TRBJ2-7

CDR3nt: TGTGCCAGCAGTTTAGAGGGGCAGCGGGCTGAAGCTTTCTTT
CDR3aa: CASSLEGQRAEAFF
abundance: many
v_gene: TRBV12-3/TRBV12-4
d_gene: -
j_gene: TRBJ1-1

CDR3nt: TGTGCCAGCAGTTTACTAGTAGACAATGAGCAGTTCTTC
CDR3aa: CASSLLVDNEQFF
abundance: many
v_gene: TRBV27
d_gene: -
j_gene: TRBJ2-1

CDR3nt: TGTGCCAGCAGCTACCGGACAGATAACACTGAAGCTTTCTTT
CDR3aa: CASSYRTDNTEAFF
abundance: few
v_gene: TRBV7-9
d_gene: -
j_gene: TRBJ1-1

CDR3nt: TGTGCCAGCAGCGTTGGGACAGGGGGCGACACCGGGGAGCTGTTTTTT
CDR3aa: CASSVGTGGDTGELFF
abundance: many
v_gene: TRBV7-9
d_gene: TRBD1
j_gene: TRBJ2-2

CDR3nt: TGTGCCAGCAGCTCACTAGCGGGAGATCGCGACACCGGGGAGCTGTTTTTT
CDR3aa: CASSSLAGDRDTGELFF
abundance: many
v_gene: TRBV7-8
d_gene: TRBD2
j_gene: TRBJ2-2

CDR3nt: TGTGCCAGCAGCACCCCGTCCCGTTCCGGCACAGATACGCAGTATTTT
CDR3aa: CASSTPSRSGTDTQYF
abundance: few
v_gene: TRBV14
d_gene: -
j_gene: TRBJ2-3

CDR3nt: TGTGCCAGCAGCCCGTACGAGGGGGGGCAAGAGACCCAGTACTTC
CDR3aa: CASSPYEGGQETQYF
abundance: few
v_gene: TRBV4-2
d_gene: -
j_gene: TRBJ2-5

CDR3nt: TGCAGTGCTAGAGATCCGTTCCGGGGAGGGGAGACCCAGTACTTC
CDR3aa: CSARDPFRGGETQYF
abundance: -
v_gene: TRBV20-1
d_gene: TRBD2
j_gene: TRBJ2-5

CDR3nt: TGTGCCAGCAGAGCCGGACTAGCCTACGAGCAGTACTTC
CDR3aa: CASRAGLAYEQYF
abundance: -
v_gene: TRBV12-3/TRBV12-4
d_gene: TRBD2
j_gene: TRBJ2-7

CDR3nt: TGTGCCAGCAGCCAAGGAAAGAATAGCGGGGGGGCTAAAGATACGCAGTATTTT
CDR3aa: CASSQGKNSGGAKDTQYF
abundance: few
v_gene: TRBV14
d_gene: TRBD2
j_gene: TRBJ2-3

CDR3nt: TGTGCCAGCAGCCCGAGGACAGGGGAATACCTCTACAATGAGCAGTTCTTC
CDR3aa: CASSPRTGEYLYNEQFF
abundance: -
v_gene: TRBV7-9
d_gene: TRBD1
j_gene: TRBJ2-1

CDR3nt: TGTGCCACCAGCAGAGATCCTGCTGTTCCCGAGCAGTACTTC
CDR3aa: CATSRDPAVPEQYF
abundance: few
v_gene: TRBV15
d_gene: -
j_gene: TRBJ2-7